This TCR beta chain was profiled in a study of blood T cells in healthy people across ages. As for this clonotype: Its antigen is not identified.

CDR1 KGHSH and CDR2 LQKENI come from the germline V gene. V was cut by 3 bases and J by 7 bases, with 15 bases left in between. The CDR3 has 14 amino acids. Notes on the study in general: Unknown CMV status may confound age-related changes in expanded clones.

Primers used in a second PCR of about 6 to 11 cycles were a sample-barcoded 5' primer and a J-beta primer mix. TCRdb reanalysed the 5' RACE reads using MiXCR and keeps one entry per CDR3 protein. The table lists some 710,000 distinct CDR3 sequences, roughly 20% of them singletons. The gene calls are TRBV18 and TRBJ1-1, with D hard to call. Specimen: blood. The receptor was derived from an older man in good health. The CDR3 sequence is CASSPNWGVNEAFF. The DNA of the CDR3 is TGTGCCAGCTCACCGAACTGGGGTGTCAATGAAGCTTTCTTT.